This T cell receptor (beta chain) is drawn from a study of blood T cells in healthy people across ages. Every donor provided approximately 10 milliliters of peripheral blood. Together with a sample-barcoded 5' primer, a J-beta primer mix was included in a second PCR lasting about 7 to 11 cycles. There were at least 2.5 million CDR3-containing paired-end reads obtained from each sample. TCRdb reprocessed the 5' RACE reads via MiXCR and lists one record per CDR3 protein. Counted here are roughly 830,000 distinct CDR3 sequences, approximately 59% occurring once; the ten biggest clones make up about 30%. Trimming left V 3 bases short and J 1 base short, with 10 bases between. Germline V lookup: CDR1 LGHDT, CDR2 YNNKEL (reference sequence). The CDR3 extends over 15 amino acids.

The source is a man aged 25 to 40 in good health. Sequenced input: blood. The V call is TRBV3-1, the J call TRBJ2-4, with D possibly being TRBD1 or TRBD2 (5 bases each). The DNA of the CDR3 is TGTGCCAGCAGCCATGAGAGGGGTGCCAAAAACATTCAGTACTTC. Amino acid sequence: CASSHERGAKNIQYF.